Listed here are 27 T cell receptor beta chains from one sample, sequenced in a study of cytomegalovirus exposure and HLA in healthy donors. TCRdb keeps only in-frame clones here, not all; method: immunoSEQ multiplex PCR. This sample yields 150,000 to 170,000 clones, of which more than 70% are seen a single time; about 1.9% belongs to the top ten. The sample was PBMCs. The receptors were gathered from a human donor in good health.

V is TRBV5-5 and J is TRBJ1-2, with 10 bases lining up with TRBD1. This CDR3 region has 15 residues. Germline V gene lookup returns CDR1 SGHKS and CDR2 YYEKEE (reference sequence). Trimming cost V 2 bases and J 6 bases; bases outside gene matches: 7. CDR3 nucleotide sequence: TGTGCCAGCAGCTTCTTTCAGGACAGGGGGAATGGCTACACCTTC. As protein: CASSFFQDRGNGYTF. The full variable domain, rest sourced from reference TRBV5-5 and TRBJ1-2, is DAGVTQSPTHLIKTRGQQVTLRCSPISGHKSVSWYQQVLGQGPQFIFQYYEKEERGRGNFPDRFSARQFPNYSSELNVNALLLGDSALYLCASSFFQDRGNGYTFGSGTRLTVV.

J is TRBJ2-3 and V is TRBV4-3; D remains unclear. This CDR3 has 15 amino acids. In germline, CDR1 is LGHNA, CDR2 YSLEER. Trimming shortened V by 0 bases and J by 2 bases, and 9 bases separated the two germline ends. The CDR3 here is CASSQDRLNTDTQYF. For the CDR3, the DNA is TGCGCCAGCAGCCAAGATCGACTTAACACAGATACGCAGTATTTT.

This clone was observed a single time. V gene TRBV15 combines with J gene TRBJ2-7; D not resolved. This CDR3 comprises 18 residues. Germline V gene lookup returns CDR1 LNHNV and CDR2 YYDKDF (reference sequence). Between the trimmed V and J ends, which lost 0 bases and 3 bases, there was a span of 21 bases. The CDR3 sequence is CATSRDRVGSRRLYEQYF. DNA of the CDR3: TGTGCCACCAGCAGAGATCGGGTCGGCAGCCGCCGGCTCTACGAGCAGTACTTC.

The genes are TRBV19 and TRBJ1-6; no clear D. V lost 4 bases to trimming and J lost 13 bases, with 14 bases between them. The CDR3 is 13 amino acids. The germline gives CDR1 LNHDA, CDR2 SQIVND (reference sequence). Here the CDR3 DNA reads TGTGCCAGTAGTAATGGGCCCGGTTTGCCCCTCCACTTT. Translation: CASSNGPGLPLHF.

CDR3 nucleotides: TGTGCCAGCTCACCTACTAGCGGGTCCTACAATGAGCAGTTCTTC. Amino acids: CASSPTSGSYNEQFF. V and J are TRBV18 and TRBJ2-1, with 9 nucleotides matching TRBD2. Germline lookup yields CDR1 KGHSH and CDR2 LQKENI. V lost 3 bases, J lost 1 base, and 1 base stayed unmatched. The CDR3 totals 15 residues.

The genes are TRBV5-1 and TRBJ2-1; tentatively, D is TRBD1 (7 bases). CDR1 SGHRS and CDR2 YFSETQ come from the germline V gene. The CDR3 totals 14 residues. V lost 0 bases, J lost 9 bases, and 13 bases lay in between. CDR3 nucleotide sequence: TGCGCCAGCAGCTTGGAACAGGGGAGGACTGAGCAGTTCTTC. This gives the protein CASSLEQGRTEQFF.

The rearrangement joins TRBV11-3 to TRBJ2-1, with 7 bases lining up with TRBD2. Trimming cost V 1 base and J 3 bases; bases outside gene matches: 0. Germline V gene data show CDR1 as SGHNT and CDR2 as YENEEA. CDR3 length: 14 residues. The DNA for the CDR3 is TGTGCCAGCAGCTTAGGCGGGAGCTACAATGAGCAGTTCTTC. This codes for CASSLGGSYNEQFF.

The rearrangement joins TRBV19 to TRBJ1-5; 10 nucleotides match TRBD1. V lost 6 bases and J lost 5; bases outside the gene matches: 10. CDR1 and CDR2 from the germline V gene are LNHDA and SQIVND (reference sequence). The CDR3 contains 16 residues. The CDR3 sequence: CASRDATGGEDQPQHF. DNA for the CDR3: TGTGCCAGTAGGGACGCGACAGGGGGCGAGGATCAGCCCCAGCATTTT.

The gene calls are TRBV6-1 and TRBJ1-5; D gene unclear. CDR3 length equals 15 residues. Germline lookup yields CDR1 MNHNS and CDR2 SASEGT. Trimming removed 6 bases from V and 3 bases from J, with 15 bases in between. For the CDR3, the DNA is TGTGCCAGCAGGCGGGCGACCGTCGACAATCAGCCCCAGCATTTT. Translated, it gives CASRRATVDNQPQHF.

This chain joins TRBV19 and TRBJ1-1; TRBD1 agrees at 8 bases. Looked up from germline, CDR1 is LNHDA and CDR2 is SQIVND (reference sequence). This CDR3 is 15 amino acids long. With V trimmed by 6 bases and J by 3 bases, 9 bases remained unmatched. The CDR3, as DNA: TGTGCCAGTAGGGACAGGGTTTGGGCAGACACTGAAGCTTTCTTT. It yields the protein CASRDRVWADTEAFF.

This chain uses TRBV7-8 with TRBJ2-7; 11 bases are shared with TRBD2. The germline V gene encodes CDR1 SGHVS and CDR2 FQNEAQ. This CDR3 has 18 amino acids. With V trimmed by 0 bases and J by 3 bases, 10 bases remained unmatched. The CDR3 DNA is TGTGCCAGCAGCTTAGCTCTTGGACTAGCGGGCTCTCACTACGAGCAGTACTTC. Translated: CASSLALGLAGSHYEQYF.

V gene TRBV29-1 combines with J gene TRBJ1-2, with D hard to call. Germline V gives CDR1 SQVTM, CDR2 ANQGSEA. The CDR3 contains 12 residues. The V end was cut by 4 bases, the J end by 1 base, with 7 bases between. The CDR3 loop is CSVGEGNYGYTF. DNA of the CDR3: TGCAGCGTTGGGGAGGGTAACTATGGCTACACCTTC.

The genes are TRBV18 and TRBJ2-4; maybe TRBD1 (6 bases). With 2 bases removed from V and 4 bases from J, the gap between germline ends came to 9 bases. The CDR3 runs to 14 residues. Germline V gene data show CDR1 as KGHSH and CDR2 as LQKENI. The chain's CDR3 is CASSPYGQKNIQYF. For the CDR3, the DNA is TGTGCCAGCTCACCATATGGACAGAAAAACATTCAGTACTTC.

This clone is a singleton in its sample. The chain joins TRBV7-9 to TRBJ1-5, with 8 bases lining up with TRBD1. There are 14 residues in the CDR3. Germline loops: CDR1 SEHNR, CDR2 FQNEAQ (reference sequence). Losses at the gene ends were 5 bases for V and 4 bases for J; bases not matched to a gene: 4. The CDR3 nucleotides read TGTGCCAGCAGCCGGACAGGGCGAAATCAGCCCCAGCATTTT. It is translated as CASSRTGRNQPQHF. Supplemented by reference TRBV7-9 and TRBJ1-5, the full variable domain reads DTGVSQNPRHKITKRGQNVTFRCDPISEHNRLYWYRQTLGQGPEFLTYFQNEAQLEKSRLLSDRFSAERPKGSFSTLEIQRTEQGDSAMYLCASSRTGRNQPQHFGDGTRLSIL.

The chain has TRBV29-1 and TRBJ2-5; possible D gene TRBD1, 6 bases. V dropped 6 bases and J dropped 3 bases, with 11 bases sitting between them. The CDR3 is 12 residues long. The germline V gene encodes CDR1 SQVTM and CDR2 ANQGSEA. DNA for the CDR3: TGCAGCGTGCAGTCAGGGGAAGAGACCCAGTACTTC. Translation: CSVQSGEETQYF.

This chain connects TRBV10-1 to TRBJ2-2, with 7 bases matching TRBD2. The V gene's germline CDR1 is WNHNN and CDR2 SYGVQD (reference sequence). There are 15 residues in the CDR3. V trimming: 2 bases; J trimming: 4 bases; junction bases outside the gene matches: 4. The DNA for the CDR3 is TGCGCCAGCAGTGAGCTAAGCGGGACCACCGGGGAGCTGTTTTTT. Translation gives CASSELSGTTGELFF.

The gene calls are TRBV7-9 and TRBJ2-3; TRBD2 matches at 7 bases. Germline V CDR1 and CDR2: SEHNR, FQNEAQ (reference sequence). V lost 5 bases and J lost 2; bases outside the gene matches: 10. This CDR3 comprises 16 residues. CDR3 sequence (DNA): TGTGCCAGCAGCGAAGGACTAGAGATCTACACAGATACGCAGTATTTT. Translated: CASSEGLEIYTDTQYF.

The rearrangement links TRBV5-1 to TRBJ2-6, with 11 positions matching TRBD1. There are 22 residues in the CDR3. V lost 0 bases, J lost 0 bases, and 14 bases stayed unmatched. Germline-derived CDR1 and CDR2 are SGHRS and YFSETQ. CDR3 sequence: CASSLAALDRGLGISGANVLTF. The CDR3, as DNA: TGCGCCAGCAGCTTGGCCGCGTTGGACAGGGGGCTCGGAATCTCTGGGGCCAACGTCCTGACTTTC.

The rearrangement links TRBV11-1 to TRBJ1-6; perhaps TRBD1 as D (5 bases). This CDR3 contains 14 residues. In germline, CDR1 is SGHAT, CDR2 FQDESV (reference sequence). Deletions cut 3 bases from V and 10 bases from J, with 13 bases between. The CDR3 DNA reads as TGTGCCAGCAGCTTGGCGGGGCAAGGGTCACCCCTCCACTTT. This codes for CASSLAGQGSPLHF.

The J gene is TRBJ2-1, the V gene TRBV7-9; 10 nucleotides align to TRBD2. The V segment lost 2 bases and the J segment 5 bases; nucleotides outside the gene matches: 15. CDR3 length: 19 residues. Germline V gene sequence: CDR1 SEHNR, CDR2 FQNEAQ (reference sequence). CDR3 loop: CASSLIVTTGTSDDNEQFF. The CDR3 nucleotides are TGTGCCAGCAGCTTAATAGTTACAACCGGGACTAGCGACGACAATGAGCAGTTCTTC.

The rearrangement links TRBV7-2 to TRBJ1-4, with no clear D. This CDR3 is built from 16 residues. With 1 base removed from V and 6 bases from J, the gap between germline ends came to 15 bases. Germline CDR1 SGHTA, CDR2 FQGNSA. The CDR3 here is CASSLVVGGWDEKLFF. The CDR3, as DNA: TGTGCCAGCAGCTTAGTCGTCGGAGGATGGGATGAAAAACTGTTTTTT.

This chain uses TRBV5-4 with TRBJ2-4; 9 nucleotides agree with TRBD2. The CDR3 consists of 14 residues. The germline CDR1 and CDR2 sequences are SGHNT and YYREEE (reference sequence). V dropped 5 bases and J dropped 6; count of bases not matched to a gene: 6. CDR3 in DNA: TGTGCCAGCAGTCCGCCGGGACTAGCAAACATTCAGTACTTC. Residues: CASSPPGLANIQYF.

The chain is built from TRBV11-2 and TRBJ2-7; TRBD1 is a possible D gene (5 bases). CDR1 is SGHAT and CDR2 is FQNNGV in the germline V gene. The CDR3 has 15 residues. Trimming stripped 8 bases from V and 1 base from J, with 18 bases between. The CDR3 coding sequence is TGTGCCAGCCGTCCTAGGGGTCTGAAATCCTACGAGCAGTACTTC. It encodes CASRPRGLKSYEQYF. Together with reference TRBV11-2 and TRBJ2-7, the CDR3 gives the full variable domain: EAGVAQSPRYKIIEKRQSVAFWCNPISGHATLYWYQQILGQGPKLLIQFQNNGVVDDSQLPKDRFSAERLKGVDSTLKIQPAKLEDSAVYLCASRPRGLKSYEQYFGPGTRLTVT.

V and J are TRBV6-1 and TRBJ1-1; 7 bases are shared with TRBD1. This CDR3 contains 15 residues. Germline CDR1 reads MNHNS; CDR2 reads SASEGT. V was clipped by 8 bases and J by 4 bases; unmatched bases: 13. CDR3 in amino acids: CASHLSAGGTTEAFF. CDR3 nucleotides: TGTGCCAGCCACTTATCGGCAGGGGGGACCACTGAAGCTTTCTTT.

This chain joins TRBV7-8 and TRBJ1-2; unclear D gene. The CDR3 has 14 residues. Germline assignment: CDR1 SGHVS and CDR2 FQNEAQ. Trimming took 0 bases from V and 1 from J, leaving 6 bases between them. The chain's CDR3 is CASSLARLNYGYTF. CDR3 DNA: TGTGCCAGCAGCTTAGCGAGACTTAACTATGGCTACACCTTC.

The gene calls are TRBV2 and TRBJ1-3; TRBD1 matches at 12 bases. The CDR3 consists of 18 residues. J gave up 5 bases and V 1 base, and 9 bases lay outside the gene matches. Germline CDR1 reads SNHLY; CDR2 reads FYNNEI. CDR3 sequence: CASSEVGQGAYLRNTIYF. The DNA of the CDR3 is TGTGCCAGCAGTGAAGTGGGACAGGGGGCTTATCTAAGAAACACCATATATTTT. Complete variable domain (other parts from reference TRBV2 and TRBJ1-3): EPEVTQTPSHQVTQMGQEVILRCVPISNHLYFYWYRQILGQKVEFLVSFYNNEISEKSEIFDDQFSVERPDGSNFTLKIRSTKLEDSAMYFCASSEVGQGAYLRNTIYFGEGSWLTVV.

V gene TRBV18 combines with J gene TRBJ1-1, with TRBD1 as a possible D gene (6 bases). This CDR3 comprises 12 residues. Looked up from germline, CDR1 is KGHSH and CDR2 is LQKENI. V lost 2 bases and J lost 7, with 8 bases in between. The CDR3 sequence is CASSPRGGEAFF. The CDR3 DNA is TGTGCCAGCTCACCAAGGGGGGGTGAAGCTTTCTTT.